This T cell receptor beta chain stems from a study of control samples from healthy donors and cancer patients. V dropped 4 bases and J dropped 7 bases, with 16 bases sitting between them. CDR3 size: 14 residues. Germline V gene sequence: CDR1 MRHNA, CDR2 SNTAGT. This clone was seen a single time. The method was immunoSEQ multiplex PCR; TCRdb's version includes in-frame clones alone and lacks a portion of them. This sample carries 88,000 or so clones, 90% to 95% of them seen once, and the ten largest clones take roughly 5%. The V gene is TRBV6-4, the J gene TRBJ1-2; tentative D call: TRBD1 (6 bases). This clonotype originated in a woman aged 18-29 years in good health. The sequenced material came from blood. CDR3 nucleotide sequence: TGTGCCAGCAGTGTTCCAGGGGCCGGTATTGGCTACACCTTC. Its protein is CASSVPGAGIGYTF.